Listed below are T cell receptor beta chains from one sample, sequenced in a study of identical twins. In TCRdb, the 5' RACE reads were re-called with MiXCR into one record per CDR3 protein. The sample includes roughly 770,000 distinct CDR3 sequences, roughly 20% seen only once; the top ten take about an eighth. Another study also made use of these data, one on T cells expressing NK-cell markers.

The sequenced sample consisted of PBMCs. The receptor source for this set is a woman between 18 and 29 years old in good health. CDR3s include the opening cysteine and the closing phenylalanine or tryptophan. Fields, in order: V gene, clone size, D gene, J gene, CDR3 DNA, CDR3 protein. D genes are given only for firm matches. Only part of the rows carry a size: once, few, many, or a class if the clone is expanded.

V: TRBV6-2/TRBV6-3; size: NA; D: NA; J: TRBJ2-1; DNA: TGTGCCAGCATCCGGGACAATGAGCAGTTCTTC; CDR3: CASIRDNEQFF
V: TRBV12-3/TRBV12-4; size: few; D: TRBD2; J: TRBJ2-7; DNA: TGTGCCAGCAGTGGAGGACTAGCGACCACCTACGAGCAGTACTTC; CDR3: CASSGGLATTYEQYF
V: TRBV6-2/TRBV6-3; size: NA; D: TRBD2; J: TRBJ2-1; DNA: TGTGCCAGCAGTTACGATCCGGGACTAGCGAACGTTCGACAGTTCTTC; CDR3: CASSYDPGLANVRQFF
V: TRBV10-3; size: few; D: NA; J: TRBJ2-5; DNA: TGTGCCATCAGCCCCCAGGTACAAGAGACCCAGTACTTC; CDR3: CAISPQVQETQYF
V: TRBV5-1; size: NA; D: TRBD1; J: TRBJ2-7; DNA: TGCGCCAGCAGCTCGCGGACAGGGCTTTCCGAGCAGTACTTC; CDR3: CASSSRTGLSEQYF
V: TRBV5-1; size: few; D: NA; J: TRBJ2-7; DNA: TGCGCCAGCAGAGCGTACTACGAGCAGTACTTC; CDR3: CASRAYYEQYF
V: TRBV7-2; size: NA; D: NA; J: TRBJ2-1; DNA: TGTGCCAGCAGCTTAGAAGGGGGGTTGTACAATGAGCAGTTCTTC; CDR3: CASSLEGGLYNEQFF
V: TRBV7-2; size: few; D: TRBD1; J: TRBJ2-7; DNA: TGTGCCAGCACCTATAGGGTCGGGACAGGGGGCCAGAACGAGCAGTACTTC; CDR3: CASTYRVGTGGQNEQYF
V: TRBV20-1; size: many; D: TRBD2; J: TRBJ2-5; DNA: TGCAGTGCTAGACTAGCGGGGGGGCGGGAGACCCAGTACTTC; CDR3: CSARLAGGRETQYF
V: TRBV20-1; size: NA; D: NA; J: TRBJ2-7; DNA: TGCAGTGCTAGTTCAAAGACCTACGAGCAGTACTTC; CDR3: CSASSKTYEQYF
V: TRBV9; size: NA; D: NA; J: TRBJ2-1; DNA: TGTGCCAGCAGCGTAGAGGCCAGCATTGGTGAGCAGTTCTTC; CDR3: CASSVEASIGEQFF
V: TRBV10-3; size: NA; D: NA; J: TRBJ1-6; DNA: TGTGCCATCAGTACAGAATCCTCACCCCTCCACTTT; CDR3: CAISTESSPLHF
V: TRBV12-3/TRBV12-4; size: NA; D: NA; J: TRBJ2-3; DNA: TGTGCCAGCAGTTCCATTAGCGGCTTCACAGATACGCAGTATTTT; CDR3: CASSSISGFTDTQYF
V: TRBV4-3; size: few; D: TRBD2; J: TRBJ2-1; DNA: TGCGCCAGCAGTCCAAGATCTAGCGGGCAGTCCTACAATGAGCAGTTCTTC; CDR3: CASSPRSSGQSYNEQFF
V: TRBV9; size: few; D: TRBD1; J: TRBJ2-7; DNA: TGTGCCAGCACCCCCGGACAGGGGATATACGAGCAGTACTTC; CDR3: CASTPGQGIYEQYF
V: TRBV20-1; size: NA; D: NA; J: TRBJ1-5; DNA: TGCAGTGCCAGAGGGCCGGCCGACCAGCCCCAGCATTTT; CDR3: CSARGPADQPQHF
V: TRBV10-1; size: NA; D: NA; J: TRBJ2-7; DNA: TGCGCCAGCAGTGATTCCGACGAGCAGTACTTC; CDR3: CASSDSDEQYF
V: TRBV20-1; size: NA; D: NA; J: TRBJ2-3; DNA: TGCAGTGCCGGCGCGGGAACAGATACGCAGTATTTT; CDR3: CSAGAGTDTQYF
V: TRBV4-3; size: few; D: NA; J: TRBJ2-1; DNA: TGCGCCAGCAGCGTCAGACTGCTCGCGAACTCCTACAATGAGCAGTTCTTC; CDR3: CASSVRLLANSYNEQFF
V: TRBV12-3/TRBV12-4; size: NA; D: NA; J: TRBJ2-5; DNA: TGTGCCAGCAGTCCCGCGGGGATCGGCGAGACCCAGTACTTC; CDR3: CASSPAGIGETQYF
V: TRBV12-3/TRBV12-4; size: NA; D: NA; J: TRBJ2-1; DNA: TGTGCCATTACGACGGGGAACTCCTACAATGAGCAGTTCTTC; CDR3: CAITTGNSYNEQFF
V: TRBV18; size: NA; D: NA; J: TRBJ2-1; DNA: TGTGCCAGCTCACCGCCCAGGGGAAATGAGCAGTTCTTC; CDR3: CASSPPRGNEQFF
V: TRBV11-3; size: NA; D: TRBD2; J: TRBJ2-1; DNA: TGTGCCAGCAGCTTAGAGACTAGCACCCAGTTCTTC; CDR3: CASSLETSTQFF
V: TRBV20-1; size: NA; D: TRBD2; J: TRBJ2-1; DNA: TGCAGTGCTAGAGAGACTAGCGGGGGGGGGAGTGAGCAGTTCTTC; CDR3: CSARETSGGGSEQFF
V: TRBV11-3; size: NA; D: NA; J: TRBJ2-7; DNA: TGTGCCAGCACTTCATATAGCTCCTACGAGCAGTACTTC; CDR3: CASTSYSSYEQYF
V: TRBV2; size: few; D: NA; J: TRBJ2-2; DNA: TGTGCCAGCAGTGAAATGGCCGGGGAGCTGTTTTTT; CDR3: CASSEMAGELFF
V: TRBV25-1; size: few; D: NA; J: TRBJ1-2; DNA: TGTGCCAGCAGTCAAATGGCGAGCGTTGGCTACACCTTC; CDR3: CASSQMASVGYTF
V: TRBV2; size: few; D: NA; J: TRBJ1-5; DNA: TGTGCCAGCACCACAGAAATTAGCAATCAGCCCCAGCATTTT; CDR3: CASTTEISNQPQHF
V: TRBV15; size: few; D: TRBD1; J: TRBJ2-7; DNA: TGTGCCACCAGCAGAGAGACAGGGACCTACGAGCAGTACTTC; CDR3: CATSRETGTYEQYF
V: TRBV11-2; size: NA; D: NA; J: TRBJ2-3; DNA: TGTGCCAGCAGCTTAGTAAGTTTGCGCACAGATACGCAGTTTTTT; CDR3: CASSLVSLRTDTQFF
V: TRBV6-1; size: NA; D: NA; J: TRBJ2-1; DNA: TGTGCCAGCAGCGGGCCGGGCCACGTCAATCTAGCTACCAATGAGCAGTTCTTC; CDR3: CASSGPGHVNLATNEQFF
V: TRBV20-1; size: few; D: TRBD2; J: TRBJ2-5; DNA: TGCAGTGCTAGAGCAACGGGACTACAAGAGACCCAGTACTTC; CDR3: CSARATGLQETQYF
V: TRBV11-2; size: NA; D: NA; J: TRBJ1-2; DNA: TGTGCCAGCAGCTTACTCACCGGGACTTGCCCTTGCGGCTACACCTTC; CDR3: CASSLLTGTCPCGYTF
V: TRBV6-4; size: few; D: NA; J: TRBJ2-6; DNA: TGTGCCAGCAGTGTTTCGGGCTCTGGGGCCAACGTCCTGACTTTC; CDR3: CASSVSGSGANVLTF
V: TRBV7-2; size: NA; D: NA; J: TRBJ1-2; DNA: TGTGCCAGCACCCCAAGCGGGGTCCATGGCTACACCTTC; CDR3: CASTPSGVHGYTF
V: TRBV7-9; size: NA; D: NA; J: TRBJ2-7; DNA: TGTGCCAGCAGCCCCTCCGGCGGGGTTACCTACGAGCAGTACTTC; CDR3: CASSPSGGVTYEQYF
V: TRBV29-1; size: NA; D: NA; J: TRBJ2-1; DNA: TGCAGCGTAACTAGGGGTGAGCAGTTCTTC; CDR3: CSVTRGEQFF
V: TRBV20-1; size: few; D: NA; J: TRBJ2-5; DNA: TGCAGTGCTAGAGGTGCAGACCAAGAGACCCAGTACTTC; CDR3: CSARGADQETQYF
V: TRBV6-2/TRBV6-3; size: few; D: TRBD2; J: TRBJ2-3; DNA: TGTGCCAGCAGCCGCCCGACTAGCGGCCCCACAGATACGCAGTATTTT; CDR3: CASSRPTSGPTDTQYF
V: TRBV6-1; size: NA; D: TRBD2; J: TRBJ2-5; DNA: TGTGCCAGCAGTGAAGGGAGCGGGGGGGCGGAGACCCAGTACTTC; CDR3: CASSEGSGGAETQYF
V: TRBV5-5; size: NA; D: NA; J: TRBJ1-4; DNA: TGTGCCAGCAGCCGAACTGACACAGTGGCTGAAAAACTGTTTTTT; CDR3: CASSRTDTVAEKLFF